This T cell receptor beta chain was found in a study of blood T cell repertoires in COVID-19. Study-wide background: T cells, B-cell-depleted T cells, or PBMCs provided the cDNA or gDNA that served as material.

V lost 2 bases, J lost 7 bases, and 17 bases lay in between. This CDR3 has 15 residues. Germline CDR1 and CDR2: MDHEN and SYDVKM. As processed by the authors: Reference gene primers were amplified, and this amplification served to estimate nucleated cell counts. Clones were sequenced by immunoSEQ multiplex PCR, and TCRdb holds only the in-frame ones, with some missing. The V and J calls and clone size come from that table; D and trimming were worked out from the DNA. The profile shows 150,000 to 200,000 clones, 70% to 80% of them singletons. The sample comprised peripheral blood. This clonotype was obtained from a man aged 45-60 years who had recovered from COVID-19. The chain joins TRBV28 to TRBJ1-2; possible D gene TRBD1, 5 bases. The CDR3 here is CASSLAGSGVGGYTF. CDR3 coding DNA: TGTGCCAGCAGTTTAGCCGGGTCGGGGGTCGGTGGCTACACCTTC.